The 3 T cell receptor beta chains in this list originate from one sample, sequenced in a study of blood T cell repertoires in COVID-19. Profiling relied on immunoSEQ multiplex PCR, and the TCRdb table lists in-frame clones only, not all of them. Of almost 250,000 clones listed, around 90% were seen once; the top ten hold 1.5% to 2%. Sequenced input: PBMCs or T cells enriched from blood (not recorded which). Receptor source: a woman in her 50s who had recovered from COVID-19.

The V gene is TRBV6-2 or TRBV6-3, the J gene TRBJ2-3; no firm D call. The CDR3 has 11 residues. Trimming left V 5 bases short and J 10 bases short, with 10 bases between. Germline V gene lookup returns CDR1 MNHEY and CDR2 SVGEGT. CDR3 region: CASSDTSAQYF. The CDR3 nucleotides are TGTGCCAGCAGTGACACAAGTGCGCAGTATTTT.

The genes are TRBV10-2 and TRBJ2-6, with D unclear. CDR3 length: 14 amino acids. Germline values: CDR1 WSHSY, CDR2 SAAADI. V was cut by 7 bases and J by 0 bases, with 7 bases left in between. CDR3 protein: CASMVRSGANVLTF. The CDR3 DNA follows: TGCGCCAGCATGGTGCGCTCTGGGGCCAACGTCCTGACTTTC.

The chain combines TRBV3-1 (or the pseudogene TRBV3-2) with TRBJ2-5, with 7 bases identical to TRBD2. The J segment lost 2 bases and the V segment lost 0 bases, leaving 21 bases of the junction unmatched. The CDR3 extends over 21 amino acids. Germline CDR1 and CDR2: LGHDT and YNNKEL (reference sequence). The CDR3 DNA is TGTGCCAGCAGCCAAGAAAGTCTTGGTTCGGTAACTAGCGCAACTCAAGAGACCCAGTACTTC. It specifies CASSQESLGSVTSATQETQYF.